The entry below describes one TCR beta chain. TCRdb itself ran the 5' RACE reads through MiXCR, one entry per CDR3 protein. The sample comprises 110,000 or so distinct CDR3 sequences, about a tenth of which are singletons, and 20% to 30% rests with the top ten. This sample stems from a study of spatial heterogeneity in lung cancer. As for the study in general: Follow-up PBMC specimens underwent sequencing when available; their median timing was roughly 24 months after resection.

Time point defined: blood at routine non-recurrence follow-up after resection. Per germline, CDR1 LNHNV and CDR2 YYDKDF (reference sequence). The junction had 9 bases not matched to a gene; V was cut back by 6 bases and J by 10 bases. The CDR3 is 14 residues long. V gene TRBV15 combines with J gene TRBJ1-6; 7 positions match TRBD1. The sample was PBMCs, taken at follow-up. The receptor comes from a female donor with early-stage non-small cell lung cancer. The CDR3 is CATRTRTGGSPLHF. DNA for the CDR3: TGTGCCACCAGAACCAGGACAGGTGGATCACCCCTCCACTTT.